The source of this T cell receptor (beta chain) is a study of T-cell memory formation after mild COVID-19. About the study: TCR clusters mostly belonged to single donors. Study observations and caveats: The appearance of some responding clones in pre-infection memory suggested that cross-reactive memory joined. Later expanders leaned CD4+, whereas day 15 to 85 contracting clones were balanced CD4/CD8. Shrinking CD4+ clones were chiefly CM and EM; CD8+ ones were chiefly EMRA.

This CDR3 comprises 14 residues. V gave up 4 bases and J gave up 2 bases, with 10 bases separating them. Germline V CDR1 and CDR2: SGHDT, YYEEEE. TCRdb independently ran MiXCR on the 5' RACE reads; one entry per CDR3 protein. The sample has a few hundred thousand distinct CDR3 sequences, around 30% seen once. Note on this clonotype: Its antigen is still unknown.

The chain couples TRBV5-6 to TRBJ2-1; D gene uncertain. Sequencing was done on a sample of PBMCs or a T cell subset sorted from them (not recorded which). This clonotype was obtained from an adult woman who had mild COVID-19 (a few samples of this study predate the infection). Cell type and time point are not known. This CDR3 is CASSATGPYNEQFF. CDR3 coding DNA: TGTGCCAGCAGCGCCACCGGGCCCTACAATGAGCAGTTCTTC.